This T cell receptor (beta chain) derives from a study of technical replicates of blood from a few donors (dated by TCRdb to between 2016 and 2019). Library construction relied on the immunoSEQ multiplex PCR assay. Here the immuneACCESS table is served through TCRdb, limited to in-frame sequences with V and J called. Missing clones are a known gap in these copies; in checked studies unresolved V genes cover under half, and the rest lacks a known reason. Here the sample has about 13,000 clones; 70% to 80% occur a single time. The ten largest clones take up 12% of the sample. Reading from cysteine to phenylalanine, the CDR3 counts 13 amino acids. CDR3 DNA is the only sequence kept; it has 39 bases, read in frame from the first base. The germline V gene (reference sequence) provides CDR1 WNHNN and CDR2 SYGVQD. The junction shows trimming of 6 bases on V and 7 bases on J, and the gene matches do not reach 2 bases of it.

Points on this clone: What this receptor recognizes is not known. Nothing much larger sits one base from this clone, and base qualities are not available.

The sequence was obtained from a human donor in good health. The sequence is built from TRBV10-1 and TRBJ2-1; 11 junctional bases match TRBD1. Sequencing was done on a sample of PBMCs. The CDR3 reads as follows: CASRGDRGNEQFF. The DNA sequence is as follows: TGCGCCAGCAGGGGGGACAGGGGGAATGAGCAGTTCTTC.